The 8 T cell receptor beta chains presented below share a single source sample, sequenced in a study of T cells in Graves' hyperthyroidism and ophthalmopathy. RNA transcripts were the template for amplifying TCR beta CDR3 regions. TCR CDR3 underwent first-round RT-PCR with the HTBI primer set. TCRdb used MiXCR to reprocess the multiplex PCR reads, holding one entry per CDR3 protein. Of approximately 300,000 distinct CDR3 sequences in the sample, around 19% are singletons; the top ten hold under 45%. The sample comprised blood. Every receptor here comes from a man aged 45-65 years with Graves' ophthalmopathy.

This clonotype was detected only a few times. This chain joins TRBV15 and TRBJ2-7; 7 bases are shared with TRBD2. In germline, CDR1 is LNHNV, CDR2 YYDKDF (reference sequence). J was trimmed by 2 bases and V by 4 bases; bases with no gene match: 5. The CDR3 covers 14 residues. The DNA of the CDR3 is TGTGCCACCAGCATTCCGGGGGGAGCCTACGAGCAGTACTTC. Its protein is CATSIPGGAYEQYF. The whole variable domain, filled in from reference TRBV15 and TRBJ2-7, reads DAMVIQNPRYQVTQFGKPVTLSCSQTLNHNVMYWYQQKSSQAPKLLFHYYDKDFNNEADTPDNFQSRRPNTSFCFLDIRSPGLGDTAMYLCATSIPGGAYEQYFGPGTRLTVT.

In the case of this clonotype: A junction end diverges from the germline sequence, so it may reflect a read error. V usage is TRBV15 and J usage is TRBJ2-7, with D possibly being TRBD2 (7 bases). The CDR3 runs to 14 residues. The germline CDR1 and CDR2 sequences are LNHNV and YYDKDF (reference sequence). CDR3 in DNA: TGTGGCACCAGCAGAGGGGGGGATTCCTACGAGCAGTACTTC. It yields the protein CGTSRGGDSYEQYF.

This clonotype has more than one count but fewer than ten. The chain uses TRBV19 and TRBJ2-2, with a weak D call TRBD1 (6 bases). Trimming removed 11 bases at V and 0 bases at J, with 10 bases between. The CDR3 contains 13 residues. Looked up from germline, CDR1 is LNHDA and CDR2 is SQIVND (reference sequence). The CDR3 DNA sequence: TGTGCCGGGGGACATCCGAACACCGGGGAGCTGTTTTTT. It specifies CAGGHPNTGELFF.

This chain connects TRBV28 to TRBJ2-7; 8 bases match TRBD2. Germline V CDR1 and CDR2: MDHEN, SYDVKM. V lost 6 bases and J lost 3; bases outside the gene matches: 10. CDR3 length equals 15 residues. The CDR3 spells CASSRAGEGLYEQYF. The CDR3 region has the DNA TGTGCCAGCAGCCGAGCGGGAGAGGGGCTCTACGAGCAGTACTTC.

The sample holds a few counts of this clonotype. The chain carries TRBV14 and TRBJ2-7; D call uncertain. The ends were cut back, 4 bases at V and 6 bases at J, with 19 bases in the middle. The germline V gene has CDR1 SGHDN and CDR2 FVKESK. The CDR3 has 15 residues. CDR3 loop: CASSLLRASSGEQYF. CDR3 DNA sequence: TGTGCCAGCAGCCTACTGAGAGCCTCTAGTGGCGAGCAGTACTTC.

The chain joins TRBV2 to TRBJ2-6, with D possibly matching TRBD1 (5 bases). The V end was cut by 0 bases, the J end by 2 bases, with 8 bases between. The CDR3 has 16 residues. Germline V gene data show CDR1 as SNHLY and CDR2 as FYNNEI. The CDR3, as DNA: TGTGCCAGCAGTGAAGCCGTAGGGGCTGGGGCCAACGTCCTGACTTTC. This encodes CASSEAVGAGANVLTF. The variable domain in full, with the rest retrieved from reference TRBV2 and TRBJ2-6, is EPEVTQTPSHQVTQMGQEVILRCVPISNHLYFYWYRQILGQKVEFLVSFYNNEISEKSEIFDDQFSVERPDGSNFTLKIRSTKLEDSAMYFCASSEAVGAGANVLTFGAGSRLTVL.

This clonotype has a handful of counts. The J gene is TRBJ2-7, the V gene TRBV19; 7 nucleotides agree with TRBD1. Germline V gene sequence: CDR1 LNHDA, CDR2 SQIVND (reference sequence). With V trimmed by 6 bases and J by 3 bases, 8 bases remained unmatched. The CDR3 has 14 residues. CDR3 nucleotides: TGTGCCAGTAGGGCGACAGGGATAATCTACGAGCAGTACTTC. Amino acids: CASRATGIIYEQYF.

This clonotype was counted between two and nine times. This CDR3 reads CASSQGTVGTQYF. In DNA, the CDR3 is TGTGCCAGCAGCCAAGGTACAGTCGGGACCCAGTACTTC. The J gene is TRBJ2-5, the V gene TRBV14; D unclear. The V gene's germline CDR1 is SGHDN and CDR2 FVKESK. The CDR3 sequence is 13 residues long. V lost 1 base, J lost 7 bases, and 10 bases lay in between.